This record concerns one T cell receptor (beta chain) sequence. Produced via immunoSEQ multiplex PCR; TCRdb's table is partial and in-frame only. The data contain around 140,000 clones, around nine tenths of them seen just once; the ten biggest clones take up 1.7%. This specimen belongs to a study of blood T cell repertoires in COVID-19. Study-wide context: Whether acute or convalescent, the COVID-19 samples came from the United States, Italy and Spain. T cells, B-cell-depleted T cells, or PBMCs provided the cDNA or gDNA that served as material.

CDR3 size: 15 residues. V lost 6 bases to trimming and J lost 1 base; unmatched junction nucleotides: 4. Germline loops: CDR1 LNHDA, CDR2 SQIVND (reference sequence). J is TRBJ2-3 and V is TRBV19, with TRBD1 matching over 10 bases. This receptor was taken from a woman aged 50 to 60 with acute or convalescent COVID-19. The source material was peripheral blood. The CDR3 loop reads CASSFGTGGTDTQYF. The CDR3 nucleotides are TGTGCCAGTAGCTTCGGGACAGGGGGCACAGATACGCAGTATTTT.